This T cell receptor (beta chain) appears in the sequencing data of a study of T cells in Graves' hyperthyroidism and ophthalmopathy. Calling Graves' hyperthyroidism stable meant ophthalmopathy did not progress within 18 months. Subjects aged 18 to 65 presented with newly diagnosed hyperthyroidism of less than 2 months' duration. The study based diagnoses on clinical symptoms, serum thyroxine and TRAb, thyroid ultrasound and orbital computed tomography. Amplified regions were TCR beta CDR3 sequences from RNA transcripts. Primed by the HTBI set, a first-round RT-PCR was run on the TCR CDR3. In TCRdb, the multiplex PCR reads were re-called with MiXCR into one record per CDR3 protein. The sample records approximately 380,000 distinct CDR3 sequences, over 15% being singletons. There are many counts of this clonotype. Its antigen is still unknown. Points from the study as a whole: Median prediction lead before ophthalmopathy onset was about 6.7 months with the model.

The material sequenced was blood. The source of this sequence is a woman aged 18-30 years with Graves' hyperthyroidism.

In DNA, the CDR3 is TGTGCCAGCGGTGTAGGGGTAATCGCGGATCAGCCCCAGCATTTT. This gives the protein CASGVGVIADQPQHF. The chain employs TRBV28 and TRBJ1-5, with D possibly matching TRBD1 (5 bases). Trimming pared 8 bases from V and 5 bases from J, leaving 19 bases between. This CDR3 comprises 15 residues. CDR1 MDHEN and CDR2 SYDVKM come from the germline V gene.